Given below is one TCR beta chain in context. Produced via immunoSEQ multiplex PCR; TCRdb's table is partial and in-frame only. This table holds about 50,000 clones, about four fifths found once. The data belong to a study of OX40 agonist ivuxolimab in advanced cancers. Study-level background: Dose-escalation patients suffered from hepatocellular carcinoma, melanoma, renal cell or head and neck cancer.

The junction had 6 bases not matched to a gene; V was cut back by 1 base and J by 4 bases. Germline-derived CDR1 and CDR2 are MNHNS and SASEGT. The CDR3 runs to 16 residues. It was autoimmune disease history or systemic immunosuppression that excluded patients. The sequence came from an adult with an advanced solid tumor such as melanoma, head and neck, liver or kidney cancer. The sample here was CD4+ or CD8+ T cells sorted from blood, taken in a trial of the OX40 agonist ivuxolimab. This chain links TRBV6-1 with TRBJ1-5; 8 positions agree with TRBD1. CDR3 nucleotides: TGTGCCAGCAGTGAAGGGCCTAACAGGGGGAATCAGCCCCAGCATTTT. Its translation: CASSEGPNRGNQPQHF.